This entry lists 17 T cell receptor beta chains sequenced from one sample in a study of cytomegalovirus exposure and HLA in healthy donors. Both 60 Vbeta primers and 13 Jbeta primers went into the PCR. Clones were read by immunoSEQ multiplex PCR, and TCRdb kept only the in-frame ones, dropping some. In the table there are about 160,000 clones, approximately 78% of which are singletons. The sequenced sample consisted of PBMCs. Receptor source: a woman between 18 and 30 years old in good health and CMV-seronegative.

This clone was seen only once. The V call is TRBV6-5, the J call TRBJ1-1, with 7 nucleotides matching TRBD1. The J segment lost 1 base and the V segment lost 6 bases, leaving 5 bases of the junction unmatched. CDR1 and CDR2 (germline): MNHEY, SVGAGI. The CDR3 runs 14 residues. The CDR3 sequence: CASRPGQKNTEAFF. The CDR3 nucleotides read TGTGCCAGCAGGCCGGGACAGAAGAACACTGAAGCTTTCTTT.

V and J are TRBV5-1 and TRBJ2-3; perhaps TRBD2 as D (5 bases). The ends were cut back, 9 bases at V and 2 bases at J, with 10 bases in the middle. CDR1 SGHRS and CDR2 YFSETQ come from the germline V gene. The CDR3 runs 12 residues. The CDR3: CATRRDTDTQYF. The CDR3 DNA reads as TGCGCCACCAGACGGGACACAGATACGCAGTATTTT.

This chain joins TRBV5-1 and TRBJ1-3; TRBD1 might be the D (5 bases). The CDR3 sequence is 12 residues long. Trimming removed 1 base from V and 8 bases from J, with 7 bases in between. The germline V gene has CDR1 SGHRS and CDR2 YFSETQ. The CDR3 DNA reads as TGCGCCAGCAGCTTGCAAGGGGACACCATATATTTT. It encodes CASSLQGDTIYF. The full variable domain, rest sourced from reference TRBV5-1 and TRBJ1-3, is KAGVTQTPRYLIKTRGQQVTLSCSPISGHRSVSWYQQTPGQGLQFLFEYFSETQRNKGNFPGRFSGRQFSNSRSEMNVSTLELGDSALYLCASSLQGDTIYFGEGSWLTVV.

A single count supports this clone. CDR3 amino acids: CASRGTNGNTIYF. The CDR3, as DNA: TGTGCCAGCAGGGGTACTAACGGAAACACCATATATTTT. The rearrangement joins TRBV28 to TRBJ1-3, with D unresolved. This CDR3 region has 13 residues. CDR1 MDHEN and CDR2 SYDVKM come from the germline V gene. With 6 bases removed from V and 4 bases from J, the gap between germline ends came to 10 bases.

There are a few counts of this clone. This chain uses TRBV9 with TRBJ2-3, with a tentative D call TRBD1 (6 bases). Germline CDR1 is SGDLS and CDR2 is YYNGEE. The CDR3 spans 13 residues. V was pared by 7 bases and J by 0 bases, with 9 bases between. CDR3 DNA: TGTGCCAGCGGCGGACAGAGCACAGATACGCAGTATTTT. Residues: CASGGQSTDTQYF.

The chain has TRBV2 and TRBJ2-1, with D perhaps TRBD1 (5 bases). The CDR3 contains 13 residues. Per the germline V gene, CDR1 is SNHLY and CDR2 is FYNNEI. Trimming removed 6 bases from V and 3 bases from J, with 9 bases in between. The CDR3 DNA is TGTGCCAGCAGCATGGACAACTACAATGAGCAGTTCTTC. This sequence encodes CASSMDNYNEQFF. Drawing the rest from reference TRBV2 and TRBJ2-1, the complete variable domain is EPEVTQTPSHQVTQMGQEVILRCVPISNHLYFYWYRQILGQKVEFLVSFYNNEISEKSEIFDDQFSVERPDGSNFTLKIRSTKLEDSAMYFCASSMDNYNEQFFGPGTRLTVL.

The gene calls are TRBV6-1 and TRBJ1-2; D is perhaps TRBD1 (6 bases). Germline V gene lookup returns CDR1 MNHNS and CDR2 SASEGT. Trimming took 7 bases from V and 8 from J, leaving 20 bases between them. The CDR3 extends over 14 amino acids. This chain's CDR3 is CASTQGGGGRGYTF. The CDR3 DNA is TGTGCCAGCACCCAAGGCGGGGGGGGGCGGGGCTACACCTTC.

This chain connects TRBV2 to TRBJ2-6, with 7 nucleotides matching TRBD1. The CDR3 spans 15 residues. CDR1 and CDR2 from the germline V gene are SNHLY and FYNNEI. With V trimmed by 5 bases and J by 5 bases, 6 bases remained unmatched. The CDR3 sequence is CASSLQGLRANVLTF. The CDR3 bases are TGTGCCAGCAGTTTACAGGGGCTTCGGGCCAACGTCCTGACTTTC.

The chain carries TRBV5-1 and TRBJ2-1; a possible D gene is TRBD2 (6 bases). The CDR3 is 15 amino acids. Trimming took off 0 bases at V and 4 bases at J, with 11 bases between the two ends. Per germline, CDR1 SGHRS and CDR2 YFSETQ. For the CDR3, the DNA is TGCGCCAGCAGCTTGGTGCTAGCGACATACAATGAGCAGTTCTTC. This encodes CASSLVLATYNEQFF.

V usage is TRBV6-5 and J usage is TRBJ1-1; 7 nucleotides agree with TRBD1. Germline CDR1 reads MNHEY; CDR2 reads SVGAGI. V lost 6 bases to trimming and J lost 6 bases; unmatched junction nucleotides: 4. The length of the CDR3 is 12 residues. CDR3 coding DNA: TGTGCCAGCAGAAGACAGGGTGCTGAAGCTTTCTTT. It encodes CASRRQGAEAFF.

A word on this clone: This sample also contains other DNA sequences that code for the same CDR3. The chain carries TRBV10-2 and TRBJ1-1; no firm D call. The germline gives CDR1 WSHSY, CDR2 SAAADI. CDR3 length: 13 residues. The germline V and J ends were trimmed by 3 bases and 5 bases, with 10 bases remaining between them. Here the CDR3 reads CASSDTGITEAFF. The CDR3 nucleotides are TGCGCCAGCAGTGATACGGGGATTACTGAAGCTTTCTTT.

The chain links TRBV18 to TRBJ2-5, with no clear D. The J call may be faulty, since TRBJ2-7 better matches the DNA end. The germline V gene encodes CDR1 KGHSH and CDR2 LQKENI. The CDR3 has 13 residues. The CDR3 DNA follows: TGTGCCAGCTCACCACCGTCTCCCTACGAGCAGTACTTC. Translating gives CASSPPSPYEQYF.

The V call is TRBV30, the J call TRBJ1-2; tentatively, D is TRBD1 (6 bases). The V end was cut by 2 bases, the J end by 0 bases, with 7 bases between. The germline V gene encodes CDR1 GTSNPN and CDR2 SVGIG (reference sequence). CDR3 size: 13 residues. CDR3 nucleotides: TGTGCCTGGAGTAAGGGGGCTAACTATGGCTACACCTTC. Translation gives CAWSKGANYGYTF.

This clone has more than one count but fewer than ten. The chain combines TRBV11-2 with TRBJ1-1; TRBD1 might be the D (6 bases). Germline-derived CDR1 and CDR2 are SGHAT and FQNNGV. The CDR3 is 14 amino acids. Deletions cut 1 base from V and 11 bases from J, with 17 bases between. In DNA form, the CDR3 reads TGTGCCAGCAGCTTAGGGGGGCCAAAGGGGCCCGCTTTCTTT. This sequence encodes CASSLGGPKGPAFF.

The chain joins TRBV9 to TRBJ1-1, with a possible D match to TRBD1 (5 bases). The CDR3 extends over 15 amino acids. Deletions cut 3 bases from V and 1 base from J, with 13 bases between. The germline V gene has CDR1 SGDLS and CDR2 YYNGEE. CDR3 amino acids: CASSAGGVRNTEAFF. The CDR3 region has the DNA TGTGCCAGCAGCGCGGGAGGGGTACGGAACACTGAAGCTTTCTTT.

The chain has TRBV7-9 and TRBJ2-1; 12 bases line up with TRBD2. The J segment lost 4 bases and the V segment lost 5 bases, leaving 9 bases of the junction unmatched. Germline CDR1 and CDR2: SEHNR and FQNEAQ (reference sequence). The CDR3 extends over 17 amino acids. The CDR3 protein is CASSPSGRDEGYNEQFF. CDR3 coding DNA: TGTGCCAGCAGCCCTAGCGGGAGGGATGAGGGATACAATGAGCAGTTCTTC. The full variable domain, completed using reference TRBV7-9 and TRBJ2-1, is DTGVSQNPRHKITKRGQNVTFRCDPISEHNRLYWYRQTLGQGPEFLTYFQNEAQLEKSRLLSDRFSAERPKGSFSTLEIQRTEQGDSAMYLCASSPSGRDEGYNEQFFGPGTRLTVL.

CDR3 amino acids: CAWRGTSGRAYNEQFF. The CDR3 DNA follows: TGTGCCTGGAGGGGAACTAGCGGGAGGGCATACAATGAGCAGTTCTTC. The rearrangement joins TRBV30 to TRBJ2-1; 13 bases match TRBD2. Trimming took 3 bases from V and 4 from J; bases not matched to a gene: 6. Germline values: CDR1 GTSNPN, CDR2 SVGIG (reference sequence). The CDR3 sequence is 16 residues long.